A single sample gave rise to the 18 T cell receptor beta chains below, sequenced in a study of T cell repertoires in aging, cancer and after chemotherapy. The template was genomic DNA from peripheral blood, not RNA. TRB rearrangements spanning V, D and J were amplified using mixed TRB-A/B primers. One entry per CDR3 protein, called by TCRdb with MiXCR from the multiplex PCR reads. The table shows about 13,000 distinct CDR3 sequences, with 28% occurring only once. The sample consisted of blood. These TCRs come from a human donor with a blood cancer.

This clonotype is medium-sized by share. The chain links TRBV29-1 to TRBJ2-5, with D possibly TRBD2 on 5 matching bases. CDR1 and CDR2 from the germline V gene are SQVTM and ANQGSEA. The length of the CDR3 is 11 residues. Trimming removed 0 bases from V and 9 bases from J, with 8 bases in between. CDR3 in DNA: TGCAGCGTTGAAGAAGCGGTGGCCCAGTACTTC. This encodes CSVEEAVAQYF.

The CDR3 loop reads CASSFDRGGYEQYF. The CDR3 DNA is TGTGCCAGCAGTTTTGACAGGGGAGGCTACGAGCAGTACTTC. This chain connects TRBV27 to TRBJ2-7; 8 positions agree with TRBD1. J lost 3 bases, V lost 3 bases, and 4 bases had no gene match. Germline V lookup: CDR1 MNHEY, CDR2 SMNVEV (reference sequence). This CDR3 spans 14 amino acids.

In its sample, this clonotype is medium-sized (0.01 to 0.1%). The V call is TRBV27, the J call TRBJ2-1; TRBD2 is a possible D gene (6 bases). CDR1 and CDR2 (germline): MNHEY, SMNVEV (reference sequence). V lost 5 bases to trimming and J lost 2 bases, with 13 bases between them. This CDR3 has 15 amino acids. The CDR3 DNA reads TGTGCCAGCAGTCCTCCGGGACTTACCTACAATGAGCAGTTCTTC. Protein: CASSPPGLTYNEQFF.

As for this clonotype: A much more abundant neighbour one base away suggests this may be a read error. The chain recombines TRBV5-6 with TRBJ1-1; no reliable D call. This CDR3 is built from 12 residues. Germline CDR1 and CDR2: SGHDT and YYEEEE. The CDR3 spells CASSWETTETFF. The CDR3 bases are TGTGCCAGCAGCTGGGAGACCACTGAAACTTTCTTT.

In its sample, this clonotype was seen a few times. The chain couples TRBV5-1 to TRBJ2-1; D might be TRBD2 (5 bases). Germline V gene sequence: CDR1 SGHRS, CDR2 YFSETQ. Trimming left V 4 bases short and J 4 bases short, with 12 bases between. The CDR3 covers 14 residues. CDR3 nucleotide sequence: TGCGCCAGCAGCACGACTACGCAATACAATGAGCAGTTCTTC. As protein: CASSTTTQYNEQFF. The complete variable domain, with remaining parts taken from reference TRBV5-1 and TRBJ2-1, reads KAGVTQTPRYLIKTRGQQVTLSCSPISGHRSVSWYQQTPGQGLQFLFEYFSETQRNKGNFPGRFSGRQFSNSRSEMNVSTLELGDSALYLCASSTTTQYNEQFFGPGTRLTVL.

The chain couples TRBV20-1 to TRBJ2-6, with D possibly matching TRBD2 (5 bases). Germline lookup yields CDR1 DFQATT and CDR2 SNEGSKA (reference sequence). The CDR3 loop spans 14 amino acids. V was pared by 6 bases and J by 1 base, with 10 bases between. CDR3 sequence: CSAKSGSGANVLTF. The CDR3 DNA reads as TGCAGTGCAAAGTCGGGGTCTGGGGCCAACGTCCTGACTTTC.

This clonotype rates as medium-sized. V gene TRBV19 combines with J gene TRBJ2-3; 9 nucleotides line up with TRBD2. The V segment lost 5 bases and the J segment 7 bases; nucleotides outside the gene matches: 7. This CDR3 spans 14 amino acids. The V gene's germline CDR1 is LNHDA and CDR2 SQIVND (reference sequence). The CDR3 loop is CASSEGTSLNTQYF. The CDR3 nucleotides read TGTGCCAGTAGTGAGGGGACTAGCCTTAATACGCAGTATTTT.

The chain recombines TRBV6-5 with TRBJ1-6; D is perhaps TRBD1 (5 bases). V was shortened by 6 bases and J by 0 bases, with 12 bases between the two germline ends. CDR3 length equals 16 residues. Germline CDR1 MNHEY, CDR2 SVGAGI. Written as DNA, the CDR3 is TGTGCCAGCAGCAGACCAGGGAGCTCCTATAATTCACCCCTCCACTTT. Its translation is CASSRPGSSYNSPLHF.

This clonotype has a count of ten or more. The gene calls are TRBV30 and TRBJ1-3, with 10 bases lining up with TRBD1. The CDR3 covers 14 residues. Per the germline V gene, CDR1 is GTSNPN and CDR2 is SVGIG (reference sequence). Trimming took 2 bases from V and 4 from J; bases not matched to a gene: 2. As DNA, the CDR3 is TGTGCCTGGAGTCCGGGACAGGGGGGAAACACCATATATTTT. It codes for CAWSPGQGGNTIYF.

This chain uses TRBV27 with TRBJ2-7, with no clear D. This CDR3 has 14 amino acids. Germline V CDR1 and CDR2: MNHEY, SMNVEV (reference sequence). The V end lost 4 bases, the J end lost 3 bases, and 13 bases lay between the germline ends. The CDR3 bases are TGTGCCAGCAGTTGGGTGGGCAGTTTCTACGAGCAGTACTTC. Translation gives CASSWVGSFYEQYF.

In its sample, this clonotype is medium-sized. The V gene is TRBV18, the J gene TRBJ2-6; a weak D match, TRBD1 (5 bases). The germline gives CDR1 KGHSH, CDR2 LQKENI. The CDR3 covers 16 residues. V was cut by 0 bases and J by 2 bases, with 8 bases left in between. The CDR3 sequence: CASSPPLGPGANVLTF. Here the CDR3 DNA reads TGTGCCAGCTCACCACCGTTGGGGCCTGGGGCCAACGTCCTGACTTTC.

About this clonotype: Relative to the germline gene, one junction end is altered; a read error may explain this. CDR3 protein: CASSNPRASGRSSYEQYF. CDR3 coding DNA: TGCGCCAGCAGCAACCCCCGGGCTAGCGGGAGGAGCTCCTACGAGCAGTACTTC. The J gene is TRBJ2-7, the V gene TRBV5-6; 11 nucleotides line up with TRBD2. Germline assignment: CDR1 SGHDT and CDR2 YYEEEE. The CDR3 covers 18 residues.

DNA for the CDR3: TGTGCCAGCAGCCAGGGGGCCTCCTACGAGCAGTACGTC. Amino acid sequence: CASSQGASYEQYV. The J gene is TRBJ2-7, the V gene TRBV12-3 or TRBV12-4, with 8 bases lining up with TRBD1. J was trimmed by 0 bases and V by 6 bases; bases with no gene match: 1. The CDR3 spans 13 residues.

This rearrangement joins TRBV7-9 to TRBJ2-7; a possible D gene is TRBD2 (5 bases). The CDR3 length is 12 residues. Per germline, CDR1 SEHNR and CDR2 FQNEAQ (reference sequence). Trimming pared 5 bases from V and 2 bases from J, leaving 7 bases between. This CDR3 reads CASSKGAYEQYF. The CDR3 bases are TGTGCCAGCAGCAAGGGAGCCTACGAGCAGTACTTC.

This clonotype was counted only a few times. The V and J genes are TRBV5-1 and TRBJ2-2; the match to TRBD1 covers 8 bases. CDR3 size: 15 residues. Germline CDR1 and CDR2: SGHRS and YFSETQ. Trimming took 4 bases from V and 0 from J; bases not matched to a gene: 2. CDR3 amino acids: CASSPGQANTGELFF. The CDR3 nucleotides read TGCGCCAGCAGCCCGGGACAGGCGAACACCGGGGAGCTGTTTTTT.

This clonotype turned up a few times. The chain links TRBV12-3 or TRBV12-4 to TRBJ2-4, with D unresolved. V was trimmed by 3 bases and J by 11 bases, leaving 8 bases between them. The CDR3 totals 11 residues. The CDR3 DNA reads TGTGCCAGCAGTTTTAAGGGTCTTCAGTACTTC. Protein product: CASSFKGLQYF.

A few counts support this clonotype. The V and J genes are TRBV6-1 and TRBJ2-7; TRBD2 agrees at 9 bases. Per the germline V gene, CDR1 is MNHNS and CDR2 is SASEGT. Trimming took 6 bases from V and 0 from J; bases not matched to a gene: 6. The CDR3 spans 15 residues. CDR3 sequence: CASRNSGGSSYEQYF. CDR3 sequence (DNA): TGTGCCAGCAGGAATAGCGGGGGAAGCTCCTACGAGCAGTACTTC.

This clonotype has more than one count but fewer than ten. The chain is built from TRBV6-2 or TRBV6-3 and TRBJ2-7; TRBD2 is a possible D gene (6 bases). V shed 6 bases and J shed 0 bases, with 24 bases lying between them. The CDR3 sequence is 18 residues long. Germline V gene lookup returns CDR1 MNHEY and CDR2 SVGEGT. CDR3 bases: TGTGCCAGCAGCCCCACGTGGATAGGGGAGGAAAGCTCCTACGAGCAGTACTTC. Translation: CASSPTWIGEESSYEQYF.